These T cell receptor beta chains were read from a single sample in a study of blood T cell repertoires in COVID-19. Method: immunoSEQ multiplex PCR; TCRdb's copy keeps in-frame clones and lacks some. The data show 350,000 to 400,000 clones, approximately 90% seen once. The source material was PBMCs or T cells enriched from blood (not recorded which). The receptor source for this set is a woman aged 40 to 49 who had been exposed to COVID-19. Each CDR3 is given with its conserved first and last residue. Each record gives: J gene, D gene, clone size, V gene, CDR3 DNA, CDR3 protein. The D gene is left open where the match is weak. Clone size appears in some rows only: once, few, many, or a class for an expanded clone.

J: TRBJ2-1
D: TRBD2
size: -
V: TRBV15
DNA: TGTGCCACCGTAGGGCGGGGGGTTGGTGAGCAGTTCTTC
CDR3: CATVGRGVGEQFF

J: TRBJ1-1
D: -
size: -
V: TRBV29-1
DNA: TGCAGCGTCCCCCAGCGTCTCGGGAACACTGAAGCTTTCTTT
CDR3: CSVPQRLGNTEAFF

J: TRBJ2-7
D: -
size: few
V: TRBV7-2
DNA: TGTGCCAGCAGCTGGCTTGACGGGAGAGACGAGCAGTACTTC
CDR3: CASSWLDGRDEQYF

J: TRBJ1-2
D: -
size: -
V: TRBV27
DNA: TGTGCCAGCAGTTTATCGCGGGACGGCATCTATGGCTACACCTTC
CDR3: CASSLSRDGIYGYTF

J: TRBJ1-5
D: -
size: -
V: TRBV19
DNA: TGTGCCAGTAGTATAATGGGCGGCAATCAGCCCCAGCATTTT
CDR3: CASSIMGGNQPQHF

J: TRBJ2-7
D: TRBD1
size: -
V: TRBV5-6
DNA: TGTGCCAGCAGCCAGGGACAGGGGATGACCAAGGCAGAGCAGTACTTC
CDR3: CASSQGQGMTKAEQYF

J: TRBJ1-2
D: -
size: few
V: TRBV18
DNA: TGTGCCAGCCACATAACAGGGTCTAACTATGGCTACACCTTC
CDR3: CASHITGSNYGYTF

J: TRBJ1-5
D: -
size: -
V: TRBV24-1
DNA: TGTGCCACCAGTGATTCTGGGGGCTTAACTCAGCCCCAGCATTTT
CDR3: CATSDSGGLTQPQHF

J: TRBJ2-4
D: -
size: -
V: TRBV6-5
DNA: TGTGCCAGCAGTTACGGCGGGGGCCTAGCCAAAAACATTCAGTACTTC
CDR3: CASSYGGGLAKNIQYF

J: TRBJ1-6
D: TRBD1
size: -
V: TRBV3-1/TRBV3-2
DNA: TGTGCCAGCAGCGACAGGGGGGTCGTTTCACCCCTCCACTTT
CDR3: CASSDRGVVSPLHF

J: TRBJ2-7
D: TRBD2
size: -
V: TRBV5-4
DNA: TGTGCCAGCAGCTTGGCGTTGAGCGGGGATACCTACGAGCAGTACTTC
CDR3: CASSLALSGDTYEQYF

J: TRBJ2-2
D: -
size: -
V: TRBV18
DNA: TGTGCCAGCTCATCTACAGGGCCCGGGGAGCTGTTTTTT
CDR3: CASSSTGPGELFF

J: TRBJ2-1
D: -
size: -
V: TRBV29-1
DNA: TGCAGCGTTGTCAGGGGCCCCGGAAACAATGAGCAGTTCTTC
CDR3: CSVVRGPGNNEQFF

J: TRBJ1-3
D: TRBD1
size: -
V: TRBV28
DNA: TGTGCCAGCAGTTCGCCGGGGACAGGTTCAGGAAACACCATATATTTT
CDR3: CASSSPGTGSGNTIYF

J: TRBJ1-4
D: -
size: -
V: TRBV10-1
DNA: TGCGCCAGCAGTCGGGATGTCAATGAAAAACTGTTTTTT
CDR3: CASSRDVNEKLFF

J: TRBJ1-3
D: -
size: -
V: TRBV5-1
DNA: TGCGCCAGCAGCTTGGACAGTACCTCTGGAAACACCATATATTTT
CDR3: CASSLDSTSGNTIYF

J: TRBJ1-4
D: TRBD1
size: -
V: TRBV2
DNA: TGTGCCAGCTCCAGGCCGACACAGGGGGCGGTTAATGAAAAACTGTTTTTT
CDR3: CASSRPTQGAVNEKLFF

J: TRBJ1-1
D: -
size: -
V: TRBV5-4
DNA: TGTGCCAGCAGCGTTGGCCCCAGGGGCGGACTCAACACTGAAGCTTTCTTT
CDR3: CASSVGPRGGLNTEAFF

J: TRBJ1-3
D: -
size: -
V: TRBV12-5
DNA: TGTGCTAGTGGTACAGGGTTGAGTGGAAACACCATATATTTT
CDR3: CASGTGLSGNTIYF

J: TRBJ1-2
D: -
size: -
V: TRBV6-4
DNA: TGTGCCAGCAGTGTGGGGGCAAGCTATGGCTACACCTTC
CDR3: CASSVGASYGYTF

J: TRBJ1-2
D: TRBD1
size: -
V: TRBV5-1
DNA: TGCGCCAGCAGCAGAGCGCAGGGGGCGTTAATGGGCTACACCTTC
CDR3: CASSRAQGALMGYTF

J: TRBJ2-7
D: TRBD1
size: -
V: TRBV7-6
DNA: TGTGCCAGCAGTCCGCCGGGACAGGGAATCTACGAGCAGTACTTC
CDR3: CASSPPGQGIYEQYF

J: TRBJ1-1
D: TRBD1
size: -
V: TRBV11-3
DNA: TGTGCCAGCAGCCCAAACAGGGGTAGGAACACTGAAGCTTTCTTT
CDR3: CASSPNRGRNTEAFF

J: TRBJ1-2
D: -
size: -
V: TRBV2
DNA: TGTGCCAGCAGGGTGGACACTATGAGTGGCTACACCTTC
CDR3: CASRVDTMSGYTF

J: TRBJ2-2
D: -
size: -
V: TRBV9
DNA: TGTGCCAGCAGCCTTAGCGGTACTTCTACCGGGGAGCTGTTTTTT
CDR3: CASSLSGTSTGELFF

J: TRBJ2-2
D: -
size: -
V: TRBV5-5
DNA: TGTGCCAGCAGCTTGTTTTACGAGACTAGAGCGAACACCGGGGAGCTGTTTTTT
CDR3: CASSLFYETRANTGELFF

J: TRBJ1-2
D: -
size: -
V: TRBV2
DNA: TGTGCCAGCAGTGTTCTGGCAGGGTCTAACTATGGCTACACCTTC
CDR3: CASSVLAGSNYGYTF

J: TRBJ2-7
D: TRBD2
size: once
V: TRBV5-4
DNA: TGTGCCAGCAGCCCCGTAGCGGGGGCCCTGAGCGAGCAGTACTTC
CDR3: CASSPVAGALSEQYF

J: TRBJ1-2
D: -
size: -
V: TRBV2
DNA: TGTGCCAGCAGTCTCGCCCGGGTATATAACTATGGCTACACCTTC
CDR3: CASSLARVYNYGYTF

J: TRBJ2-1
D: TRBD2
size: -
V: TRBV7-3
DNA: TGTGCCAGCAGCTTATGGGCGGGAGGGCCGGATGAGCAGTTCTTC
CDR3: CASSLWAGGPDEQFF

J: TRBJ1-1
D: -
size: -
V: TRBV27
DNA: TGTGCCAGCAGTTTATCGGGGAGGTTGGACGCTGAAGCTTTCTTT
CDR3: CASSLSGRLDAEAFF

J: TRBJ2-2
D: TRBD2
size: -
V: TRBV12-5
DNA: TGTGCTAGTGGTTTGACCCAGGCAGACTTCCTGGCGGGAGCGCCCGGGGAGCTGTTTTTT
CDR3: CASGLTQADFLAGAPGELFF

J: TRBJ2-2
D: -
size: -
V: TRBV9
DNA: TGTGCCAGCAGCGTAGGGGCCCAGGGGCGCGGCACCGGGGAGCTGTTTTTT
CDR3: CASSVGAQGRGTGELFF

J: TRBJ1-5
D: -
size: -
V: TRBV6-2/TRBV6-3
DNA: TGTGCCAGCAGTTCGGGTTTCAATCAGCCCCAGCATTTT
CDR3: CASSSGFNQPQHF

J: TRBJ2-3
D: TRBD1
size: -
V: TRBV15
DNA: TGTGCCACCAGCGGCGACAGGGGGTTGACAGATACGCAGTATTTT
CDR3: CATSGDRGLTDTQYF

J: TRBJ1-2
D: -
size: -
V: TRBV10-1
DNA: TGCGCCAGCAGTGAGTCGCGGGGACGTGGCTACACCTTC
CDR3: CASSESRGRGYTF

J: TRBJ1-1
D: -
size: -
V: TRBV13
DNA: TGTGCCAGCAGCTTAGAAGGGGCCACTGAAGCTTTCTTT
CDR3: CASSLEGATEAFF

J: TRBJ1-2
D: -
size: -
V: TRBV27
DNA: TGTGCCAGCAGACCTTATCAGGCGGGGGCGAACTATGGCTACACCTTC
CDR3: CASRPYQAGANYGYTF

J: TRBJ1-2
D: TRBD1
size: once
V: TRBV18
DNA: TGTGCCAGCTCACTACCGGGACAGGGAGGGAATGGCTACACCTTC
CDR3: CASSLPGQGGNGYTF

J: TRBJ2-1
D: TRBD1
size: -
V: TRBV9
DNA: TGTGCCAGCAGCGTAGATCCGAGGGGACAGGGGCGTAACAATGAGCAGTTCTTC
CDR3: CASSVDPRGQGRNNEQFF

J: TRBJ1-5
D: TRBD1
size: -
V: TRBV2
DNA: TGTGCCAGCACCAGGGACAGCGGAGGCAATCAGCCCCAGCATTTT
CDR3: CASTRDSGGNQPQHF

J: TRBJ2-7
D: TRBD2
size: few
V: TRBV6-5
DNA: TGTGCCAGCAGAGCGGGAGGCTACGAGCAGTACTTC
CDR3: CASRAGGYEQYF

J: TRBJ1-1
D: -
size: -
V: TRBV29-1
DNA: TGCAGCGTCCACTCCTGGAACACTGAAGCTTTCTTT
CDR3: CSVHSWNTEAFF

J: TRBJ2-3
D: TRBD1
size: -
V: TRBV2
DNA: TGTGCCAGCAGCGTACCTACGGGACAGGGGAGGGCAGATACGCAGTATTTT
CDR3: CASSVPTGQGRADTQYF

J: TRBJ1-1
D: -
size: -
V: TRBV29-1
DNA: TGCAGCGTTGAAACAGGGCTGGGCACTGAAGCTTTCTTT
CDR3: CSVETGLGTEAFF

J: TRBJ2-5
D: TRBD2
size: -
V: TRBV3-1/TRBV3-2
DNA: TGTGCCAGCAGCCAAGAAAGAGGGGCGGGGGGACAAGAGACCCAGTACTTC
CDR3: CASSQERGAGGQETQYF

J: TRBJ1-5
D: -
size: -
V: TRBV6-5
DNA: TGTGCCAGCACCGAATTGTGGGCCTCCAATCAGCCCCAGCATTTT
CDR3: CASTELWASNQPQHF

J: TRBJ2-3
D: -
size: -
V: TRBV5-5
DNA: TGTGCCAGCAGCTTTGCAGGGGCCGCAGATACGCAGTATTTT
CDR3: CASSFAGAADTQYF

J: TRBJ2-5
D: TRBD1
size: -
V: TRBV9
DNA: TGTGCCAGCAGCCCACGCGGAGGTCTGCCCGGGACAGGGGAAGAAGAGACCCAGTACTTC
CDR3: CASSPRGGLPGTGEEETQYF

J: TRBJ1-3
D: -
size: -
V: TRBV5-1
DNA: TGCGCCAGCAGCTTGGCCAGGGAAGGGGCCGGAAACACCATATATTTT
CDR3: CASSLAREGAGNTIYF

J: TRBJ2-1
D: -
size: -
V: TRBV30
DNA: TGTGCCTGGAGGGTGGACAGCCTACGGGTGGCCCAGTTCTTC
CDR3: CAWRVDSLRVAQFF

J: TRBJ2-7
D: TRBD1
size: -
V: TRBV19
DNA: TGTGCCAGTAGTCCCCAGGGGGTGACCTACGAGCAGTACTTC
CDR3: CASSPQGVTYEQYF

J: TRBJ1-1
D: -
size: -
V: TRBV19
DNA: TGTGCCAGTAGTATGAGTTTCATGAACACTGAAGCTTTCTTT
CDR3: CASSMSFMNTEAFF

J: TRBJ1-4
D: -
size: -
V: TRBV30
DNA: TGTGCCTGGAGTCTACAGACTAATGAAAAACTGTTTTTT
CDR3: CAWSLQTNEKLFF

J: TRBJ1-4
D: -
size: -
V: TRBV4-1
DNA: TGCGCCAGCAGCCAAGGGTGGGCAGCTGCAACTAATGAAAAACTGTTTTTT
CDR3: CASSQGWAAATNEKLFF

J: TRBJ1-6
D: -
size: few
V: TRBV15
DNA: TGTGCCACCAAGCTCAGGGGCGATAATTCACCCCTCCACTTT
CDR3: CATKLRGDNSPLHF

J: TRBJ1-1
D: TRBD1
size: -
V: TRBV30
DNA: TGTGCCTGGAGTGGACCCGGGCAGGGGGCGTATGGAAACACTGAAGCTTTCTTT
CDR3: CAWSGPGQGAYGNTEAFF

J: TRBJ2-7
D: TRBD1
size: -
V: TRBV9
DNA: TGTGCCAGCAGCGCCACAGGGGGTTCTGACGAGCAGTACTTC
CDR3: CASSATGGSDEQYF

J: TRBJ2-2
D: TRBD1
size: -
V: TRBV7-9
DNA: TGTGCCAGCAGCCCAAGGACAGGGCCGGAAAAAACCGGGGAGCTGTTTTTT
CDR3: CASSPRTGPEKTGELFF